This T cell receptor beta chain is drawn from a study of T-cell memory formation after mild COVID-19. Whole-study context: The two donors had largely donor-specific TCR clusters. Study-wide findings and caveats: Contracting CD4+ clones sat mainly in CM and EM; CD8+ in EMRA.

MiXCR, applied by TCRdb to the 5' RACE reads, yields one record per CDR3 protein. The table includes about 290,000 distinct CDR3 sequences, roughly 18% detected once. The germline V gene encodes CDR1 SGHAT and CDR2 FQNNGV. CDR3 length equals 16 residues. The V end lost 0 bases, the J end lost 2 bases, and 12 bases lay between the germline ends. Details on this clonotype: The target antigen is unknown.

The TCR was taken from a man aged 18-30 years who had mild COVID-19 (a few samples of this study predate the infection). Cell type and time point are not known. The material sequenced was PBMCs or a T cell subset sorted from them (not recorded which). V and J are TRBV11-2 and TRBJ2-3; tentatively, D is TRBD1 (6 bases). CDR3 sequence (DNA): TGTGCCAGCAGCTTAGATCATGGACAGTACACAGATACGCAGTATTTT. Translation gives CASSLDHGQYTDTQYF.